These 13 T cell receptor beta chains were sequenced from one sample in a study of T cell responses to AZD1222 COVID-19 vaccine (dated by TCRdb to the early 2020s). This specimen's time point label, per the study, means: about 28 days (+/-7) after the second vaccine dose. Libraries were prepared through the immunoSEQ multiplex PCR assay. The source is immuneACCESS, and TCRdb retained only in-frame sequences with V and J called. Part of the clones is not carried over; for the studies checked, unresolved V genes explain less than half of this, and the remainder is unexplained. This sample holds over 100,000 clones; roughly nine tenths were observed only once. The ten largest account for 2% to 3% of the sample. The sequences come from peripheral blood, collected 28 days after the second AZD1222 dose. These receptors all stem from an adult who received the AZD1222 COVID-19 vaccine.

The chain carries TRBV29-1 and TRBJ1-3; no definite D call. The CDR3 spans 12 residues. V gave up 5 bases and J gave up 3 bases, with 8 bases separating them. Germline V gene data show CDR1 as SQVTM and CDR2 as ANQGSEA. The CDR3 DNA sequence: TGCAGCGTTAACAACGGTGGAAACACCATATATTTT. This sequence encodes CSVNNGGNTIYF. The whole variable domain, filled in from reference TRBV29-1 and TRBJ1-3, reads SAVISQKPSRDICQRGTSLTIQCQVDSQVTMMFWYRQQPGQSLTLIATANQGSEATYESGFVIDKFPISRPNLTFSTLTVSNMSPEDSSIYLCSVNNGGNTIYFGEGSWLTVV.

The chain is built from TRBV28 and TRBJ1-5; tentative D call: TRBD1 (6 bases). CDR3 size: 14 residues. CDR1 and CDR2 from the germline V gene are MDHEN and SYDVKM. The germline V and J ends were trimmed by 5 bases and 6 bases, with 14 bases remaining between them. CDR3 region: CASSPSSGVQPQHF. The DNA of the CDR3 is TGTGCCAGCAGTCCTTCGTCAGGGGTTCAGCCCCAGCATTTT. The whole variable domain, filled in from reference TRBV28 and TRBJ1-5, reads DVKVTQSSRYLVKRTGEKVFLECVQDMDHENMFWYRQDPGLGLRLIYFSYDVKMKEKGDIPEGYSVSREKKERFSLILESASTNQTSMYLCASSPSSGVQPQHFGDGTRLSIL.

The gene calls are TRBV13 and TRBJ2-2; 8 bases map to TRBD1. V was clipped by 6 bases and J by 4 bases; unmatched bases: 4. Germline assignment: CDR1 PRHDT and CDR2 FYEKMQ (reference sequence). This CDR3 is 14 amino acids long. CDR3 loop: CASRDRAVTGELFF. CDR3 bases: TGTGCCAGCAGGGACAGGGCTGTCACCGGGGAGCTGTTTTTT.

The chain links TRBV12-3 or TRBV12-4 to TRBJ1-5; the D is unclear. Trimming stripped 3 bases from V and 5 bases from J, with 8 bases between. CDR3 length: 13 amino acids. The CDR3 protein is CASSFRPDQPQHF. Here the CDR3 DNA reads TGTGCCAGCAGTTTCCGACCTGATCAGCCCCAGCATTTT.

This chain links TRBV5-1 with TRBJ2-3, with D tentatively TRBD2 (6 bases). The CDR3 contains 16 residues. Trimming left V 0 bases short and J 5 bases short, with 16 bases between. Per germline, CDR1 SGHRS and CDR2 YFSETQ. The CDR3 loop reads CASSLDGGTSGDTQYF. CDR3 in DNA: TGCGCCAGCAGCTTGGACGGAGGGACCTCGGGAGATACGCAGTATTTT.

The rearrangement joins TRBV5-1 to TRBJ1-6; D might be TRBD1 (5 bases). V dropped 5 bases and J dropped 8 bases, with 14 bases sitting between them. This CDR3 region has 14 residues. Germline V lookup: CDR1 SGHRS, CDR2 YFSETQ. This chain's CDR3 is CASSRQGTDSPLHF. The CDR3 DNA sequence: TGCGCCAGCAGTCGGCAGGGCACGGATTCACCCCTCCACTTT.

V gene TRBV27 combines with J gene TRBJ1-2; D perhaps matches TRBD1 (6 bases). With 3 bases removed from V and 8 bases from J, the gap between germline ends came to 16 bases. This CDR3 contains 14 residues. Germline V lookup: CDR1 MNHEY, CDR2 SMNVEV (reference sequence). The chain's CDR3 is CASSFRDTRGGYTF. CDR3 bases: TGTGCCAGCAGTTTTAGGGACACCCGGGGCGGCTACACCTTC.

The chain has TRBV27 and TRBJ1-2, with D tentatively TRBD1 (6 bases). Germline-derived CDR1 and CDR2 are MNHEY and SMNVEV (reference sequence). The CDR3 consists of 14 residues. The V end was cut by 4 bases, the J end by 8 bases, with 17 bases between. The CDR3 DNA reads TGTGCCAGCAGTTCTGACAGGCAATATGGGGGCTACACCTTC. Its translation: CASSSDRQYGGYTF.

V gene TRBV6-6 combines with J gene TRBJ1-1, with 8 bases lining up with TRBD1. This CDR3 is 14 amino acids long. The V segment lost 4 bases and the J segment 4 bases; nucleotides outside the gene matches: 5. Germline V CDR1 and CDR2: MNHNY, SVGAGI (reference sequence). DNA for the CDR3: TGTGCCAGCAGTTCAAATGGACAGGGCACTGAAGCTTTCTTT. This sequence encodes CASSSNGQGTEAFF.

The gene calls are TRBV5-4 and TRBJ1-1; TRBD1 agrees at 7 bases. Per the germline V gene, CDR1 is SGHNT and CDR2 is YYREEE (reference sequence). This CDR3 has 15 residues. Trimming removed 0 bases from V and 5 bases from J; junction bases left unmatched: 7. In nucleotides, the CDR3 is TGTGCCAGCAGCTTGGGACAGGGCCGTGGGACTGAAGCTTTCTTT. Protein: CASSLGQGRGTEAFF.

The gene calls are TRBV4-3 and TRBJ1-5; D gene unclear. The V end was cut by 1 base, the J end by 6 bases, with 19 bases between. Germline assignment: CDR1 LGHNA and CDR2 YSLEER. This CDR3 region has 17 residues. The CDR3 protein is CASSQAPGPDPSQPQHF. CDR3 DNA sequence: TGCGCCAGCAGCCAAGCCCCTGGCCCTGACCCTAGTCAGCCCCAGCATTTT.

V usage is TRBV5-1 and J usage is TRBJ2-3; TRBD1 matches 10 bases. Trimming at V came to 3 bases and at J to 3 bases, leaving 4 bases not matched to a gene. CDR3 length equals 15 residues. Germline V gives CDR1 SGHRS, CDR2 YFSETQ. The CDR3 DNA reads TGCGCCAGCAGCTCGGGACAGGGGATAACAGATACGCAGTATTTT. Its protein is CASSSGQGITDTQYF.

This CDR3 reads CASSEGQGARTEAFF. CDR3 nucleotides: TGTGCCAGCAGCGAGGGACAGGGGGCGCGGACTGAAGCTTTCTTT. This chain uses TRBV9 with TRBJ1-1; the match to TRBD1 covers 12 bases. V shed 3 bases and J 5 bases; nucleotides not matched to a gene: 5. The CDR3 loop spans 15 amino acids. CDR1 is SGDLS, CDR2 YYNGEE, per germline.